What follows describes a single TCR beta chain. Some clones are missing from TCRdb's copy, which holds only in-frame ones; the method was immunoSEQ multiplex PCR. This table holds approximately 130,000 clones, around 87% found once. This record comes from a study of control samples from healthy donors and cancer patients. Germline V CDR1 and CDR2: LNHNV, YYDKDF (reference sequence). Trimming at V came to 5 bases and at J to 0 bases, leaving 6 bases not matched to a gene. CDR3 length: 15 amino acids. The sequence was obtained from a man between 25 and 39 years old in good health. The chain has TRBV15 and TRBJ2-7, with 8 bases identical to TRBD1. The sample comprised blood. CDR3 bases: TGTGCCACCAGCGGCGACAGGGGATACTCCTACGAGCAGTACTTC. Translated, it gives CATSGDRGYSYEQYF. The full variable domain, its missing parts supplied by reference TRBV15 and TRBJ2-7, is DAMVIQNPRYQVTQFGKPVTLSCSQTLNHNVMYWYQQKSSQAPKLLFHYYDKDFNNEADTPDNFQSRRPNTSFCFLDIRSPGLGDTAMYLCATSGDRGYSYEQYFGPGTRLTVT.